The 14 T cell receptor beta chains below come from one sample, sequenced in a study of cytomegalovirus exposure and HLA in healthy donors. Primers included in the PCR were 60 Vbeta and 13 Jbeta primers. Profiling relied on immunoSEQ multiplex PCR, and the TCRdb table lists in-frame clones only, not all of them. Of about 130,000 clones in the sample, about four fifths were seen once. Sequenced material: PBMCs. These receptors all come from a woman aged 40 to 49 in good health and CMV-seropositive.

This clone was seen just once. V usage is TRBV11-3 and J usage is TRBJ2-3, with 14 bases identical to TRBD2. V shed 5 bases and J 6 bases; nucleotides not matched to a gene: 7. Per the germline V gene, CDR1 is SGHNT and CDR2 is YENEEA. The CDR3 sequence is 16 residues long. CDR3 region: CASSLGLAGASDTQYF. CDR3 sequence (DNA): TGTGCCAGCAGCCTGGGACTAGCGGGAGCATCCGATACGCAGTATTTT.

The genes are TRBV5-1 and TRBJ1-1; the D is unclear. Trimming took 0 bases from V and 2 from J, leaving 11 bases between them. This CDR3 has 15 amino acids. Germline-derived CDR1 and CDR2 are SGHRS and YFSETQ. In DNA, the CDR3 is TGCGCCAGCAGCTTGGTTTCAGGATTTAACACTGAAGCTTTCTTT. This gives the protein CASSLVSGFNTEAFF.

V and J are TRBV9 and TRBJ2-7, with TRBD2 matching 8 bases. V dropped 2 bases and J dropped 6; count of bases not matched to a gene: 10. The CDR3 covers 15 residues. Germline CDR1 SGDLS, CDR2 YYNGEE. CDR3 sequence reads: CASSVSGNGAAEQYF. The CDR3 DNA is TGTGCCAGCAGCGTTAGCGGGAACGGAGCAGCCGAGCAGTACTTC. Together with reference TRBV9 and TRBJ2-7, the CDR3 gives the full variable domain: DSGVTQTPKHLITATGQRVTLRCSPRSGDLSVYWYQQSLDQGLQFLIQYYNGEERAKGNILERFSAQQFPDLHSELNLSSLELGDSALYFCASSVSGNGAAEQYFGPGTRLTVT.

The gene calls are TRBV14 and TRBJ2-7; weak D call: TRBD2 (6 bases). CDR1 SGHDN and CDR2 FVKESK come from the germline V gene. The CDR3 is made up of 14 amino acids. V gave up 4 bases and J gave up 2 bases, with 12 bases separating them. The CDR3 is CASSLGLKTYEQYF. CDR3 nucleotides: TGTGCCAGCAGCCTCGGACTAAAAACCTACGAGCAGTACTTC.

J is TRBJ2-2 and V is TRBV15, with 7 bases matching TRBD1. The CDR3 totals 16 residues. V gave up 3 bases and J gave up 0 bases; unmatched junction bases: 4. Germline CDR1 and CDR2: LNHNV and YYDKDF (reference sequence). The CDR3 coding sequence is TGTGCCACCAGCAGTGCCGACAGGGCGAACACCGGGGAGCTGTTTTTT. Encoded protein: CATSSADRANTGELFF.

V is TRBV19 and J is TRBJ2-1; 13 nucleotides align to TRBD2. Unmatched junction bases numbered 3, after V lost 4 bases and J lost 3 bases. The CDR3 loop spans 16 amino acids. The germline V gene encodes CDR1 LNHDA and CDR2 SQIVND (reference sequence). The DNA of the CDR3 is TGTGCCAGTAGTAGCGGACTAGCGGGAGTCTACAATGAGCAGTTCTTC. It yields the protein CASSSGLAGVYNEQFF.

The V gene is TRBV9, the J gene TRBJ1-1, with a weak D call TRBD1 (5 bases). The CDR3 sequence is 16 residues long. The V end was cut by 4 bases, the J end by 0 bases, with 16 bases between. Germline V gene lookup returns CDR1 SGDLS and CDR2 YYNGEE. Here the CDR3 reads CASSPVLRGMNTEAFF. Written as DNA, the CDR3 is TGTGCCAGCAGCCCCGTACTCCGGGGGATGAACACTGAAGCTTTCTTT.

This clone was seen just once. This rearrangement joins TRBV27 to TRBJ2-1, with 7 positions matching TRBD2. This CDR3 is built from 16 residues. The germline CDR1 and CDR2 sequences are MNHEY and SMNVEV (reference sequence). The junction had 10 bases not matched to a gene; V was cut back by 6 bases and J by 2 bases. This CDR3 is CASRAATSAPYNEQFF. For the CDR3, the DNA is TGTGCCAGCAGGGCAGCCACTAGCGCCCCCTACAATGAGCAGTTCTTC.

CDR3 sequence (DNA): TGCGCCAGCAGCTCGTCACAGGGTGTAAGCAATGAGCAGTTCTTC. This gives the protein CASSSSQGVSNEQFF. The V gene is TRBV5-1, the J gene TRBJ2-1; a possible D gene is TRBD1 (6 bases). Between the trimmed V and J ends, which lost 3 bases and 6 bases, there was a span of 16 bases. This CDR3 region has 15 residues. The germline CDR1 and CDR2 sequences are SGHRS and YFSETQ.

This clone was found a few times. The CDR3 protein is CASSQDRWGSGRAGHEQFF. DNA of the CDR3: TGCGCCAGCAGCCAAGATCGTTGGGGTAGCGGGAGGGCCGGGCATGAGCAGTTCTTC. This chain connects TRBV4-1 to TRBJ2-1; 11 nucleotides match TRBD2. V was pared by 0 bases and J by 8 bases, with 15 bases of the junction left unmatched. The CDR3 loop spans 19 amino acids. Per the germline V gene, CDR1 is MGHRA and CDR2 is YSYEKL.

The CDR3 loop reads CASSLAGQGLTGELFF. In DNA form, the CDR3 reads TGTGCCAGCAGTTTAGCCGGGCAGGGCTTAACCGGGGAGCTGTTTTTT. The V call is TRBV27, the J call TRBJ2-2; D is perhaps TRBD1 (5 bases). The CDR3 covers 16 residues. Per the germline V gene, CDR1 is MNHEY and CDR2 is SMNVEV (reference sequence). Trimming removed 2 bases at V and 5 bases at J, with 15 bases between.

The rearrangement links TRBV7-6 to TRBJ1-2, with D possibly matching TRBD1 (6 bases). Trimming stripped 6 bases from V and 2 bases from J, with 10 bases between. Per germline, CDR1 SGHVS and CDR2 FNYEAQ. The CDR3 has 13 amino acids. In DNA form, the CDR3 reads TGTGCCAGCAGACCACAGGGAAACTATGGCTACACCTTC. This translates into CASRPQGNYGYTF.

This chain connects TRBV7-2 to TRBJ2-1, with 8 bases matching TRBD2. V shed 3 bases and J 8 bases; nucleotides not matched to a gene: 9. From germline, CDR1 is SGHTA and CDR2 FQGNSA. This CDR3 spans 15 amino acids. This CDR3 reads CASSLTGTRFYEQFF. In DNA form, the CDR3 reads TGTGCCAGCAGCTTGACCGGGACTAGGTTCTATGAGCAGTTCTTC.

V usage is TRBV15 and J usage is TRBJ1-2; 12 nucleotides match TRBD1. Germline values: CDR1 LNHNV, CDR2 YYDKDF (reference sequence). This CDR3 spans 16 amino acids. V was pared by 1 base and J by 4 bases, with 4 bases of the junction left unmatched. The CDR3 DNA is TGTGCCACCAGCAGAGGGGGACAGGGGGCTAGCTATGGCTACACCTTC. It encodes CATSRGGQGASYGYTF.